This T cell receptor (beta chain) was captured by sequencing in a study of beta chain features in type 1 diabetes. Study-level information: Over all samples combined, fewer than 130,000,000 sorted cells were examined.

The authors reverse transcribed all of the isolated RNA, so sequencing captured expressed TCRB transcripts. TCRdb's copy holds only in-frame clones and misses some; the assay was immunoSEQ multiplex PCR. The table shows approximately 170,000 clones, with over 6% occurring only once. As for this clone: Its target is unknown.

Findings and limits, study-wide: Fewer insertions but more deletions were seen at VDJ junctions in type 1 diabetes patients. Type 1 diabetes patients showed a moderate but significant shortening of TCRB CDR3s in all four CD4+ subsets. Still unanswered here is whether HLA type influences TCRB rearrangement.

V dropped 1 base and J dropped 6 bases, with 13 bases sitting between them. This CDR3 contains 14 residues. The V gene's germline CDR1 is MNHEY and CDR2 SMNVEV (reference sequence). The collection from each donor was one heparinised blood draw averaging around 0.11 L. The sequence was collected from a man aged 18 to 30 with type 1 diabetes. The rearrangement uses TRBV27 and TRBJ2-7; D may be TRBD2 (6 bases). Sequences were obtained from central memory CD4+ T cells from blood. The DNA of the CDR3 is TGTGCCAGCAGTTTATTAGGACCCGGGGGCGAGCAGTACTTC. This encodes CASSLLGPGGEQYF.